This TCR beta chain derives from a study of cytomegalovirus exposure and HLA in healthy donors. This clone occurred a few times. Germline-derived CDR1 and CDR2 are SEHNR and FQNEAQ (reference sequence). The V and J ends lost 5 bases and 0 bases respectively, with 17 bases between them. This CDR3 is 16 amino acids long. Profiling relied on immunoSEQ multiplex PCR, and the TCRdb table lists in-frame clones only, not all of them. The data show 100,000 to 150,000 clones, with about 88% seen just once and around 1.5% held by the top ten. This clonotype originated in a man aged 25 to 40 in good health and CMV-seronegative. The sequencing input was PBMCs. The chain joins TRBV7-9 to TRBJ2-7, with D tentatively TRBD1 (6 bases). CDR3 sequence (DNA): TGTGCCAGCAGCATCAACGTGGGGGCTCTCTCCTACGAGCAGTACTTC. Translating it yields CASSINVGALSYEQYF.